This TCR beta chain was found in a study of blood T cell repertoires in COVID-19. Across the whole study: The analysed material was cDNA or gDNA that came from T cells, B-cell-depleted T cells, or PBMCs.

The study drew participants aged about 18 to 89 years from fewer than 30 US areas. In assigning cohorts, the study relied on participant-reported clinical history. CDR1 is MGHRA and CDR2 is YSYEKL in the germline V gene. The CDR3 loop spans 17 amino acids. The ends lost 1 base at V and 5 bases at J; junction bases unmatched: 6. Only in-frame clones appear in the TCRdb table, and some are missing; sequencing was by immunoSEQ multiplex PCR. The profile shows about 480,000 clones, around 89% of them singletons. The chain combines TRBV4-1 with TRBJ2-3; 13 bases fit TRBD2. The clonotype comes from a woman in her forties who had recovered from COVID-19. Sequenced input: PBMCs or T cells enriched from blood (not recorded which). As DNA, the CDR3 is TGCGCCAGCAGCCAAGTAGGACTAGCGGGAGTGGGAGATACGCAGTATTTT. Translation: CASSQVGLAGVGDTQYF.